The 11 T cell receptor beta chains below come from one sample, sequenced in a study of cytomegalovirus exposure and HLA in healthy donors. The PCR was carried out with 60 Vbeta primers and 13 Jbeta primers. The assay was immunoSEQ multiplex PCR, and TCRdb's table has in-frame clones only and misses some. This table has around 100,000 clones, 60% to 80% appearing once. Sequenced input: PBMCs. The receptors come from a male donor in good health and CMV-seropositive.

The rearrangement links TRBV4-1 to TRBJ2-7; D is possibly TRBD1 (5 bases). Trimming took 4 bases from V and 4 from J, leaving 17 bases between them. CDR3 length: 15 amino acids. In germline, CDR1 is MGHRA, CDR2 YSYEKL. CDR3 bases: TGCGCCAGCAGCCCAGGCCCCGGACACGTATACGAGCAGTACTTC. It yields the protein CASSPGPGHVYEQYF.

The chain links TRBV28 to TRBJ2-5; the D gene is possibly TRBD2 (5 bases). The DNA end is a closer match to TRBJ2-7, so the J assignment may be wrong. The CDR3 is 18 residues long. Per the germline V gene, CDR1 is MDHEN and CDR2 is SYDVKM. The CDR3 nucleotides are TGTGCCAGCAGCCTCTATTCGATGCGGACTCTCAGCTCCTACGAGCAGTACTTC. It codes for CASSLYSMRTLSSYEQYF.

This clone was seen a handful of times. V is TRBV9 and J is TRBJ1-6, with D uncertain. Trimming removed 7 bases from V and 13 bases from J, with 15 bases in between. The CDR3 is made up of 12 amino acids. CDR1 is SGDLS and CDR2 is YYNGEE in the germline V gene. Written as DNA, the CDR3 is TGTGCCAGCTCCCCCGAGGCCGAGCCCCTCCACTTT. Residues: CASSPEAEPLHF.

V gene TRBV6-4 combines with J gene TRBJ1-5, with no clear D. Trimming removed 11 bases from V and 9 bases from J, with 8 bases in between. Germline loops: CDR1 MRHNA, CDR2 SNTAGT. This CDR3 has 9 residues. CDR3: CAAEAPQHF. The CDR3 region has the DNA TGTGCCGCCGAGGCGCCCCAGCATTTT.

For the CDR3, the DNA is TGTGCCAGCAGTTGGGGACAGGGAAGAGCCGGGGAGCTGTTTTTT. Protein sequence: CASSWGQGRAGELFF. The gene calls are TRBV27 and TRBJ2-2, with TRBD1 matching 9 bases. Trimming cost V 4 bases and J 6 bases; bases outside gene matches: 6. Germline CDR1 MNHEY, CDR2 SMNVEV (reference sequence). The CDR3 is made up of 15 amino acids.

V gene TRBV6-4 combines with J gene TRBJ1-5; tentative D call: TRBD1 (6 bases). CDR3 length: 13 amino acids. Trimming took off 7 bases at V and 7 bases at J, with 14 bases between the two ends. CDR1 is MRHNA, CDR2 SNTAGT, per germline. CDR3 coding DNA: TGTGCCAGCAACTCAGGGGTAAGACAGCCCCAGCATTTT. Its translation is CASNSGVRQPQHF.

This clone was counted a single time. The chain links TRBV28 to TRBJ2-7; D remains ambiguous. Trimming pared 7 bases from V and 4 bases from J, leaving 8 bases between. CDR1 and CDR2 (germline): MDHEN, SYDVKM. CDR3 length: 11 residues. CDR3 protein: CASTSVYEQYF. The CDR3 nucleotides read TGTGCCAGCACGAGTGTATACGAGCAGTACTTC.

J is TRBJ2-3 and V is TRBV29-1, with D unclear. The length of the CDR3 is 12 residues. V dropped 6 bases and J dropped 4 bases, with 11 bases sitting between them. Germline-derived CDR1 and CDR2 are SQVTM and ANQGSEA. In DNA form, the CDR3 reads TGCAGCGTAAGTGGGCCGTCAGATACGCAGTATTTT. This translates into CSVSGPSDTQYF.

The CDR3 region has the DNA TGTGCTAGTGGTTTGGTATGGCGGGGGGTCGAGCAGTACTTC. Translation: CASGLVWRGVEQYF. The chain combines TRBV12-5 with TRBJ2-7; TRBD2 aligns across 8 bases. Trimming cost V 0 bases and J 6 bases; bases outside gene matches: 4. The CDR3 runs 14 residues. The germline V gene has CDR1 LGHNT and CDR2 FRNRAP.

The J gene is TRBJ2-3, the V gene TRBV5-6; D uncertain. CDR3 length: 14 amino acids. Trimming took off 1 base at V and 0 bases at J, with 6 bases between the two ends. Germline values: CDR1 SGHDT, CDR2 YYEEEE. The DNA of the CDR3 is TGTGCCAGCAGCTTGCCAGGCAGCACAGATACGCAGTATTTT. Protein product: CASSLPGSTDTQYF.

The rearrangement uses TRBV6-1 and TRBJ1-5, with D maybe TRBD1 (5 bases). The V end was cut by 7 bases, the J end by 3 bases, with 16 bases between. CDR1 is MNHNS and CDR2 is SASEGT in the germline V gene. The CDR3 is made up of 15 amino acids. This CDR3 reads CASTRGVMNNQPQHF. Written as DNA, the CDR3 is TGTGCCAGCACTCGGGGGGTTATGAACAATCAGCCCCAGCATTTT.